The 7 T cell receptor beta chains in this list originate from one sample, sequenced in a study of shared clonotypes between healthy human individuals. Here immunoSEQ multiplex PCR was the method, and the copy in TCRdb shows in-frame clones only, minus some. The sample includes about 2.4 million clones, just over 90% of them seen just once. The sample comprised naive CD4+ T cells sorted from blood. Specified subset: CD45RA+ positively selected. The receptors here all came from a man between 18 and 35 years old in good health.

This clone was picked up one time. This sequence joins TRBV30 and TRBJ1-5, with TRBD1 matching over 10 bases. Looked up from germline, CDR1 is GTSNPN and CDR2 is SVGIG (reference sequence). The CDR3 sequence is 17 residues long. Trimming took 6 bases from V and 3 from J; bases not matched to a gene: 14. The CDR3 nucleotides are TGTGCCTGTCTCAGTACCGGGACAGGGGTGAACAATCAGCCCCAGCATTTT. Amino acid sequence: CACLSTGTGVNNQPQHF.

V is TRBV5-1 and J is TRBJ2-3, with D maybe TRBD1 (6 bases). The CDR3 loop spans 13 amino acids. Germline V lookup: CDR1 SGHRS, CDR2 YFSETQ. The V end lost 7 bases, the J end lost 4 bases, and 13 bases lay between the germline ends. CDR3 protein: CASGSAGADTQYF. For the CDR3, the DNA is TGCGCCAGCGGATCCGCAGGGGCAGATACGCAGTATTTT.

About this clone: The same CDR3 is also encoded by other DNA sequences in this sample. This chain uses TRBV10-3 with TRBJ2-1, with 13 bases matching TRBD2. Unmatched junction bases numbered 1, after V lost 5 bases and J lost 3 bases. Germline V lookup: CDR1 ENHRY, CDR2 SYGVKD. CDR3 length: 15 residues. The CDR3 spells CAISRTSGSYNEQFF. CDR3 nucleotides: TGTGCCATCAGTAGGACTAGCGGGAGCTACAATGAGCAGTTCTTC.

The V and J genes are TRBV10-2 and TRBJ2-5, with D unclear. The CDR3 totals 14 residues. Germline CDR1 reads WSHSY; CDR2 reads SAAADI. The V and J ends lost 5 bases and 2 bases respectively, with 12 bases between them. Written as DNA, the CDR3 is TGCGCCAGCAGTATCGGACGGATACAAGAGACCCAGTACTTC. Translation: CASSIGRIQETQYF.

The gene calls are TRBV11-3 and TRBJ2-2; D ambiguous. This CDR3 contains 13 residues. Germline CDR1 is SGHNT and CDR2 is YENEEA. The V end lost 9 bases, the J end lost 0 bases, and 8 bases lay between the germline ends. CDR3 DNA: TGTGCCAGTACGGACCCGAACACCGGGGAGCTGTTTTTT. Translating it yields CASTDPNTGELFF.

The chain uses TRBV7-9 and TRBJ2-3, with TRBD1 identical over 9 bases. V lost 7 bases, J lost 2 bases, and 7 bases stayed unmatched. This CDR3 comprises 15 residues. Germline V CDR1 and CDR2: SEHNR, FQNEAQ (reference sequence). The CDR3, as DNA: TGTGCCAGCACCGGACAGGGGCGCCACACAGATACGCAGTATTTT. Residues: CASTGQGRHTDTQYF.

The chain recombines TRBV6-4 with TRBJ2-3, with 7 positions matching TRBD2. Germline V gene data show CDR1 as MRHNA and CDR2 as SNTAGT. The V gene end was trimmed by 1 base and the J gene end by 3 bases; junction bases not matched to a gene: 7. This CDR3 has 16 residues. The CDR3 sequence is CASSDWEGAGTDTQYF. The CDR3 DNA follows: TGTGCCAGCAGTGACTGGGAGGGCGCTGGAACAGATACGCAGTATTTT.